This is a list of T cell receptor beta chains from one sample in a study of neurological immune-mediated disorders. TCRdb re-called the 5' RACE reads with MiXCR, one entry per CDR3 protein. The repertoire holds 50,000 to 75,000 distinct CDR3 sequences, with approximately 4.1% as singletons. Sample: PBMCs. The receptors here all came from a man between 45 and 60 years old with multiple sclerosis. The CDR3 runs from the conserved cysteine through the conserved F or W. The order of the fields is D gene, V gene, J gene, clone size, CDR3 protein, CDR3 DNA. A D gene is named only where the DNA matches it firmly. Some rows have no size entry. The others give once, few or many, or a class for an expanded clone.

-	TRBV7-2	TRBJ2-2	many	CASSLRAGELFF	TGTGCCAGCAGCTTACGGGCCGGGGAGCTGTTTTTT
-	TRBV5-1	TRBJ2-1	-	CASSKTGDEQFF	TGCGCCAGCAGCAAAACCGGGGATGAGCAGTTCTTC
-	TRBV5-8	TRBJ1-2	many	CASSLGSRALYGYTF	TGTGCCAGCAGCTTGGGGTCCAGAGCCCTCTATGGCTACACCTTC
-	TRBV12-3/TRBV12-4	TRBJ1-4	many	CASSRSKPATNEKLFF	TGTGCCAGCAGCCGTTCAAAACCTGCTACTAATGAAAAACTGTTTTTT
-	TRBV4-1	TRBJ2-7	many	CASSPSRGTAYEQYF	TGCGCCAGCAGCCCGTCTCGGGGTACCGCCTACGAGCAGTACTTC
-	TRBV12-3/TRBV12-4	TRBJ1-1	many	CASSFGNTEAFF	TGTGCCAGCAGTTTTGGGAACACTGAAGCTTTCTTT
-	TRBV12-3/TRBV12-4	TRBJ2-7	many	CASSYRDNYEQYF	TGTGCCAGCAGTTACCGGGACAACTACGAGCAGTACTTC
TRBD1	TRBV20-1	TRBJ1-4	many	CSARELDRNEKLFF	TGCAGTGCTAGAGAATTGGACAGGAATGAAAAACTGTTTTTT
TRBD2	TRBV12-3/TRBV12-4	TRBJ2-5	-	CASSFRTGGARAAQYF	TGTGCCAGCAGTTTCCGGACGGGGGGAGCAAGAGCGGCCCAGTACTTC
-	TRBV27	TRBJ2-7	many	CASSGDSDYEQYF	TGTGCCAGCAGTGGGGACTCAGACTACGAGCAGTACTTC
-	TRBV2	TRBJ1-1	many	CASGGEVGNTEAFF	TGTGCCAGTGGGGGAGAGGTGGGGAACACTGAAGCTTTCTTT
TRBD2	TRBV20-1	TRBJ2-3	many	CSARDFSGGSTDTQYF	TGCAGTGCTAGAGATTTTAGCGGGGGTAGCACAGATACGCAGTATTTT
-	TRBV10-3	TRBJ1-1	many	CAIRTGQPNTEAFF	TGTGCCATCAGAACGGGACAACCGAACACTGAAGCTTTCTTT
-	TRBV7-9	TRBJ2-3	-	CASSLAERGPDTQYF	TGTGCCAGCAGCTTAGCGGAGAGGGGTCCAGATACGCAGTATTTT
-	TRBV5-1	TRBJ2-1	many	CASSLVGSRDEQFF	TGCGCCAGCAGCTTGGTGGGTTCTAGGGATGAGCAGTTCTTC
-	TRBV5-6	TRBJ2-6	many	CASSNHNSGANVLTF	TGTGCCAGCAGCAACCACAACTCTGGGGCCAACGTCCTGACTTTC
-	TRBV20-1	TRBJ2-3	many	CSARDRVTDTQYF	TGCAGTGCTAGAGACAGGGTCACAGATACGCAGTATTTT
TRBD1	TRBV14	TRBJ2-1	many	CASSHPPGQGANEQFF	TGTGCCAGCAGCCACCCCCCCGGACAGGGGGCGAATGAGCAGTTCTTC
-	TRBV7-7	TRBJ2-1	many	CASSLSAGSVDEQFF	TGTGCCAGCAGCTTATCGGCAGGGTCAGTCGATGAGCAGTTCTTC
-	TRBV20-1	TRBJ1-5	many	CSASGGSYNQPQHF	TGCAGTGCTAGTGGGGGATCGTATAATCAGCCCCAGCATTTT
TRBD2	TRBV5-5	TRBJ2-5	many	CASSYGLAGGLETQYF	TGTGCCAGCAGCTACGGTTTAGCGGGGGGGCTGGAGACCCAGTACTTC
TRBD1	TRBV5-1	TRBJ2-5	-	CASSLSPTGVSETQYF	TGCGCCAGCAGCTTGTCCCCGACAGGGGTTTCAGAGACCCAGTACTTC
-	TRBV20-1	TRBJ2-5	many	CSATIRTKETQYF	TGCAGTGCCACCATAAGAACTAAAGAGACCCAGTACTTC
-	TRBV20-1	TRBJ1-4	many	CSAPTGRTNEKLFF	TGCAGTGCGCCTACAGGGAGGACTAATGAAAAACTGTTTTTT
-	TRBV24-1	TRBJ2-6	many	CATSVGVGANVLTF	TGTGCCACCAGTGTCGGGGTTGGGGCCAACGTCCTGACTTTC
TRBD1	TRBV4-3	TRBJ2-2	many	CASSQQRWGTGKAGELFF	TGCGCCAGCAGCCAACAAAGATGGGGGACAGGGAAGGCCGGGGAGCTGTTTTTT
-	TRBV29-1	TRBJ1-2	many	CSATGGLGGYTF	TGCAGCGCGACAGGAGGGCTTGGTGGCTACACCTTC
-	TRBV20-1	TRBJ1-3	many	CSAAPLLSGNTIYF	TGCAGTGCTGCACCGCTCCTTTCTGGAAACACAATATATTTT
-	TRBV7-8	TRBJ1-5	few	CASSLTTAQPQHF	TGTGCCAGCAGCTTAACGACAGCTCAGCCCCAGCATTTT
-	TRBV5-5	TRBJ2-3	many	CASSPGVPDTQYF	TGTGCCAGCAGCCCTGGGGTCCCGGATACGCAGTATTTT
-	TRBV15	TRBJ2-5	few	CATSGGAETQYF	TGTGCCACCAGCGGGGGGGCAGAGACCCAGTACTTC
TRBD1	TRBV5-5	TRBJ1-5	many	CASSLEPGGRPSNQPQHF	TGTGCCAGCAGCTTGGAACCAGGGGGCAGACCTAGCAATCAGCCCCAGCATTTT
TRBD2	TRBV12-3/TRBV12-4	TRBJ2-3	many	CASSLGGVRTDTQYF	TGTGCCAGCAGTTTGGGGGGGGTGCGCACAGATACGCAGTATTTT
-	TRBV20-1	TRBJ1-5	many	CSATQGRGGGNQPQNF	TGCAGTGCTACCCAAGGTCGGGGCGGCGGCAATCAGCCCCAGAATTTT
-	TRBV6-5	TRBJ1-5	many	CASSYFGEQPQHF	TGTGCCAGCAGTTACTTCGGGGAGCAGCCCCAGCATTTT
-	TRBV4-2	TRBJ1-4	many	CASSQDPAGNEKLFF	TGTGCCAGCAGCCAAGACCCAGCCGGCAATGAAAAACTGTTTTTT
-	TRBV4-1	TRBJ1-5	many	CASSQDRGGRDQPQHF	TGCGCCAGCAGCCAAGATCGCGGAGGGCGAGATCAGCCCCAGCATTTT
-	TRBV7-2	TRBJ2-5	many	CASSSLAQETQYF	TGTGCCAGCAGCTCGCTAGCACAAGAGACCCAGTACTTC
TRBD1	TRBV20-1	TRBJ1-5	many	CSAREIYRGRDQPQHF	TGCAGTGCTAGAGAAATTTACAGGGGGCGCGATCAGCCCCAGCATTTT
-	TRBV9	TRBJ1-6	many	CASSVDLYSPLHF	TGTGCCAGCAGCGTAGACTTGTATTCACCCCTCCACTTT
-	TRBV5-1	TRBJ1-1	many	CASSLEQGRVGTEAFF	TGCGCCAGCAGCTTGGAACAGGGCAGGGTCGGCACTGAAGCTTTCTTT
-	TRBV4-2	TRBJ2-3	many	CASSLRRDSPTDTQYF	TGTGCCAGCAGCCTTCGGAGGGACAGTCCCACAGATACGCAGTATTTT
-	TRBV5-1	TRBJ1-1	many	CASSFRGLDTEAFF	TGCGCCAGCAGCTTTCGTGGTTTGGACACTGAAGCTTTCTTT
-	TRBV24-1	TRBJ2-5	few	CATSAIGETQYF	TGTGCCACCAGTGCAATCGGAGAGACCCAGTACTTC
TRBD1	TRBV10-3	TRBJ2-2	many	CAISEKDRGPVGELFF	TGTGCCATCAGTGAGAAGGACAGGGGGCCGGTCGGGGAGCTGTTTTTT
-	TRBV9	TRBJ2-2	many	CASSVGSRVSGELFF	TGTGCCAGCAGCGTAGGATCCAGGGTTTCCGGGGAGCTGTTTTTT
TRBD1	TRBV4-1	TRBJ2-7	many	CASSHLGQASSYEQYF	TGCGCCAGCAGCCACCTGGGACAGGCGTCGTCCTACGAGCAGTACTTC
-	TRBV6-6	TRBJ1-5	many	CASSYVSTVGNQPQHF	TGTGCCAGCAGTTATGTATCGACAGTTGGGAATCAGCCCCAGCATTTT
TRBD1	TRBV12-3/TRBV12-4	TRBJ1-2	many	CASYTGTDGYTF	TGTGCCAGCTACACCGGGACAGATGGCTACACCTTC
-	TRBV6-5	TRBJ1-4	many	CASSYGGQSFGNLFF	TGTGCCAGCAGTTACGGGGGGCAGTCCTTTGGAAATCTGTTTTTT
-	TRBV5-1	TRBJ2-5	many	CASSLAGNRGETQYF	TGCGCCAGCAGCTTGGCGGGGAATCGAGGGGAGACCCAGTACTTC
-	TRBV4-2	TRBJ2-1	many	CASSQVRGDYNEQFF	TGTGCCAGCAGCCAAGTTCGGGGAGACTACAATGAGCAGTTCTTC
-	TRBV27	TRBJ1-5	many	CASGGTRNQPQHF	TGTGCCAGCGGAGGAACGAGGAATCAGCCCCAGCATTTT
TRBD2	TRBV20-1	TRBJ2-1	many	CSARASGGYNEQFF	TGCAGTGCTAGAGCTAGCGGGGGGTACAATGAGCAGTTCTTC
TRBD1	TRBV5-1	TRBJ2-2	many	CASSWTGGADTGELFF	TGCGCCAGCAGCTGGACAGGGGGCGCAGACACCGGGGAGCTGTTTTTT
TRBD1	TRBV7-9	TRBJ2-5	many	CASSVRQGAVETQYF	TGTGCCAGCAGCGTCCGACAGGGGGCGGTAGAGACCCAGTACTTC
TRBD2	TRBV5-1	TRBJ2-3	many	CASSLTSGDRTDTQYF	TGCGCCAGCAGCTTGACTAGCGGGGATAGGACAGATACGCAGTATTTT